This T cell receptor (beta chain) comes out of a study of T-cell memory formation after mild COVID-19. After 5'RACE with constant-segment primers, TCR alpha and TCR beta cDNA libraries carrying sample barcodes and UMIs were obtained. Each CDR3 protein gets one entry after TCRdb re-called the 5' RACE reads with MiXCR. Of hundreds of thousands of distinct CDR3 sequences in the sample, about an eighth were seen once. Comment on this clonotype: Antigen unknown.

CDR1 is SGHTA, CDR2 FQGNSA, per germline. Trimming removed 4 bases at V and 3 bases at J, with 18 bases between. This CDR3 is 17 amino acids long. Overall study results and limits: Among clones peaking at day 37 in the second wave, SARS-CoV-2 specificity remained unconfirmed. Chiefly within CM and EM were the contracting CD4+ clones; CD8+ ones were within EMRA. Cross-reactive memory seemingly joined, as some responding clones were found in pre-infection memory.

Source material: PBMCs or a T cell subset sorted from them (not recorded which). This rearrangement joins TRBV7-2 to TRBJ2-2; possibly TRBD1 for D (6 bases). The sequence was obtained from a man younger than 35 who had mild COVID-19 (a few samples of this study predate the infection). Cell type and time point are not known. The CDR3 loop is CASSSPDGGWYTGELFF. In nucleotides, the CDR3 is TGTGCCAGCAGCTCCCCAGATGGGGGCTGGTACACCGGGGAGCTGTTTTTT.